This T cell receptor beta chain appears in the sequencing data of a study of cytomegalovirus exposure and HLA in healthy donors. This CDR3 contains 17 residues. Trimming left V 0 bases short and J 5 bases short, with 17 bases between. The germline V gene has CDR1 SGDLS and CDR2 YYNGEE. This PCR relied on a set of 60 Vbeta primers and 13 Jbeta primers. The method was immunoSEQ multiplex PCR; TCRdb's version includes in-frame clones alone and lacks a portion of them. This table has 130,000 or so clones, approximately 72% appearing once. Study-wide results and caveats: Clonal expansion was found to be greater in HLA-associated TCR beta chains than in equally common others in a later analysis.

Turning to this clone: As yet, its antigen is unknown.

The V call is TRBV9, the J call TRBJ2-2, with D possibly matching TRBD1 (7 bases). The sample was PBMCs. The origin of this receptor is a young man in good health and CMV-seronegative. The CDR3: CASSVERGRDRTGELFF. In nucleotides, the CDR3 is TGTGCCAGCAGCGTAGAGAGGGGGCGGGATAGGACCGGGGAGCTGTTTTTT.